Presented here are 21 T cell receptor beta chains from one specimen sequenced in a study of OX40 agonist ivuxolimab in advanced cancers. The assay was immunoSEQ multiplex PCR, and TCRdb's table has in-frame clones only and misses some. The top ten hold nearly 8% of the sample, which has around 76,000 clones, about 86% seen once. The material was CD4+ or CD8+ T cells sorted from blood, obtained in a trial of the OX40 agonist ivuxolimab. All receptors come from an adult with an advanced solid tumor such as melanoma, head and neck, liver or kidney cancer.

This chain joins TRBV5-4 and TRBJ2-7; maybe TRBD1 (7 bases). Germline CDR1 SGHNT, CDR2 YYREEE (reference sequence). The CDR3 consists of 15 residues. V was trimmed by 4 bases and J by 2 bases, leaving 16 bases between them. CDR3 residues: CASSAGTVGTYEQYF. In DNA, the CDR3 is TGTGCCAGCAGCGCGGGGACAGTGGGGACCTACGAGCAGTACTTC.

The genes are TRBV27 and TRBJ2-7; a possible D gene is TRBD1 (5 bases). The CDR3 runs to 14 residues. Germline CDR1 and CDR2: MNHEY and SMNVEV (reference sequence). The V and J ends lost 5 bases and 6 bases respectively, with 17 bases between them. In DNA form, the CDR3 reads TGTGCCAGCAGTCGGAACCAGTGGGGCTCCGAGCAGTACTTC. This encodes CASSRNQWGSEQYF.

The chain uses TRBV6-5 and TRBJ2-1, with D perhaps TRBD2 (6 bases). CDR3 length equals 13 residues. V lost 6 bases and J 14 bases, leaving 20 bases between the germline ends. Germline V lookup: CDR1 MNHEY, CDR2 SVGAGI. CDR3 nucleotides: TGTGCCAGCAGGTCTACCGGGACTCCAAAGGAGTTCTTC. This sequence encodes CASRSTGTPKEFF.

The genes are TRBV7-8 and TRBJ1-1; 7 bases align to TRBD1. V lost 5 bases and J lost 0; bases outside the gene matches: 9. The CDR3 length is 16 residues. Germline V lookup: CDR1 SGHVS, CDR2 FQNEAQ. In DNA form, the CDR3 reads TGTGCCAGCAGCCTATGGACAGGATCCATGAACACTGAAGCTTTCTTT. It specifies CASSLWTGSMNTEAFF.

This chain links TRBV27 with TRBJ2-3; 8 bases match TRBD1. The CDR3 length is 15 residues. After removal of 3 bases from V and 1 base from J, the junction contained 3 bases not matched to a gene. CDR1 and CDR2 (germline): MNHEY, SMNVEV (reference sequence). DNA of the CDR3: TGTGCCAGCAGTTTCACGACAGGGGGCACAGATACGCAGTATTTT. This sequence encodes CASSFTTGGTDTQYF.

The chain is built from TRBV27 and TRBJ1-1; D is perhaps TRBD1 (6 bases). V was clipped by 8 bases and J by 1 base, with 11 bases between them. CDR1 and CDR2 (germline): MNHEY, SMNVEV (reference sequence). The CDR3 is made up of 13 amino acids. The CDR3: CASSRTENTEAFF. CDR3 DNA sequence: TGTGCCAGCTCGCGGACAGAGAACACTGAAGCTTTCTTT.

The chain couples TRBV19 to TRBJ1-3; the D gene is possibly TRBD1 (5 bases). V shed 6 bases and J shed 2 bases, with 14 bases lying between them. The CDR3 sequence is 15 residues long. Germline V gene data show CDR1 as LNHDA and CDR2 as SQIVND (reference sequence). The CDR3 reads CASRMGLKPGNTIYF. The CDR3 DNA reads as TGTGCCAGTAGAATGGGACTCAAACCTGGAAACACCATATATTTT.

The chain joins TRBV18 to TRBJ2-7; TRBD1 might be the D (5 bases). The germline V gene encodes CDR1 KGHSH and CDR2 LQKENI. Trimming shortened V by 1 base and J by 5 bases, and 6 bases separated the two germline ends. CDR3 length: 12 residues. The CDR3 is CASSPLGDEQYF. The CDR3 DNA reads TGTGCCAGCTCACCACTAGGGGACGAGCAGTACTTC. Full variable domain (missing parts from reference TRBV18 and TRBJ2-7): NAGVMQNPRHLVRRRGQEARLRCSPMKGHSHVYWYRQLPEEGLKFMVYLQKENIIDESGMPKERFSAEFPKEGPSILRIQQVVRGDSAAYFCASSPLGDEQYFGPGTRLTVT.

The chain carries TRBV7-3 and TRBJ2-2; D is uncertain. Trimming removed 0 bases at V and 7 bases at J, with 9 bases between. In germline, CDR1 is SGHTA, CDR2 FQGTGA. The CDR3 contains 14 residues. The CDR3 sequence is CASSLTSNGGELFF. The CDR3 DNA reads as TGTGCCAGCAGCTTAACTAGTAATGGCGGGGAGCTGTTTTTT.

The chain recombines TRBV9 with TRBJ1-1; D is undetermined. Trimming took 0 bases from V and 0 from J, leaving 9 bases between them. The CDR3 sequence is 15 residues long. Germline V lookup: CDR1 SGDLS, CDR2 YYNGEE. The CDR3 nucleotides are TGTGCCAGCAGCGTAGCTGGCGGGATGAACACTGAAGCTTTCTTT. It encodes CASSVAGGMNTEAFF.

The chain is built from TRBV28 and TRBJ2-7, with TRBD1 matching 8 bases. Trimming cost V 9 bases and J 6 bases; bases outside gene matches: 13. Germline CDR1 MDHEN, CDR2 SYDVKM. This CDR3 comprises 14 residues. The CDR3 here is CASRVPGQGSEQYF. CDR3 nucleotides: TGTGCCAGTAGAGTCCCTGGACAGGGCAGCGAGCAGTACTTC.

This clone was seen more than once but under ten times. This sequence joins TRBV29-1 and TRBJ1-1; D gene unclear. The CDR3 is made up of 14 amino acids. CDR1 SQVTM and CDR2 ANQGSEA come from the germline V gene. V lost 3 bases and J 1 base, leaving 12 bases between the germline ends. CDR3: CSVDDTARNTEAFF. The CDR3 nucleotides are TGCAGCGTTGATGACACAGCCCGGAACACTGAAGCTTTCTTT.

This clone occurred once. V and J are TRBV6-6 and TRBJ1-2; 7 nucleotides agree with TRBD1. Germline CDR1 reads MNHNY; CDR2 reads SVGAGI (reference sequence). The CDR3 totals 13 residues. Unmatched junction bases numbered 9, after V lost 6 bases and J lost 8 bases. Here the CDR3 DNA reads TGTGCCAGCAGCCCAGGGGGGGGAAGGGGCTACACCTTC. Amino acids: CASSPGGGRGYTF.

This clone was observed once. The V gene is TRBV18, the J gene TRBJ2-3, with 7 nucleotides matching TRBD2. The J segment lost 4 bases and the V segment lost 3 bases, leaving 4 bases of the junction unmatched. CDR3 length equals 14 residues. Germline V CDR1 and CDR2: KGHSH, LQKENI. The CDR3 reads CASSPLAVPDTQYF. The CDR3 nucleotides read TGTGCCAGCTCACCCCTAGCGGTGCCAGATACGCAGTATTTT.

The J gene is TRBJ2-2, the V gene TRBV30; D possibly corresponds to TRBD2 (5 bases). Trimming cost V 4 bases and J 0 bases, with 12 bases left between them. The CDR3 is 15 amino acids. CDR1 is GTSNPN and CDR2 is SVGIG in the germline V gene (reference sequence). CDR3 region: CAWKPGSSNTGELFF. CDR3 nucleotides: TGTGCCTGGAAGCCTGGGAGTTCGAACACCGGGGAGCTGTTTTTT.

This chain joins TRBV30 and TRBJ1-1, with TRBD1 matching over 7 bases. Per germline, CDR1 GTSNPN and CDR2 SVGIG (reference sequence). J was trimmed by 2 bases and V by 8 bases; bases with no gene match: 5. The CDR3 has 12 amino acids. CDR3 nucleotides: TGTGCCCGGACAGGCGGTAACACTGAAGCTTTCTTT. Amino acid sequence: CARTGGNTEAFF.

The chain combines TRBV10-3 with TRBJ2-4; D gene ambiguous. CDR3 size: 15 residues. V was trimmed by 4 bases and J by 0 bases, leaving 10 bases between them. The germline CDR1 and CDR2 sequences are ENHRY and SYGVKD. Here the CDR3 reads CAISGGGLAKNIQYF. The CDR3 DNA reads as TGTGCCATCAGTGGTGGCGGCCTAGCCAAAAACATTCAGTACTTC.

The chain carries TRBV5-8 and TRBJ2-1, with 13 bases that match TRBD2. Trimming at V came to 6 bases and at J to 9 bases, leaving 9 bases not matched to a gene. Per the germline V gene, CDR1 is SGHTS and CDR2 is YDEGEE. This CDR3 comprises 15 residues. The CDR3 region has the DNA TGTGCCAGCATCCCTGGACTAGCGGGAGTTGGTGAGCAGTTCTTC. This codes for CASIPGLAGVGEQFF.

The chain carries TRBV29-1 and TRBJ2-4, with 8 bases aligning to TRBD2. The CDR3 consists of 15 residues. V was pared by 2 bases and J by 9 bases, with 12 bases of the junction left unmatched. CDR1 is SQVTM and CDR2 is ANQGSEA in the germline V gene. In DNA form, the CDR3 reads TGCAGCGTTGAACTGGGTCGGGGGGGCCTCGGCATTCAGTACTTC. This sequence encodes CSVELGRGGLGIQYF. The variable domain in full, with the rest retrieved from reference TRBV29-1 and TRBJ2-4, is SAVISQKPSRDICQRGTSLTIQCQVDSQVTMMFWYRQQPGQSLTLIATANQGSEATYESGFVIDKFPISRPNLTFSTLTVSNMSPEDSSIYLCSVELGRGGLGIQYFGAGTRLSVL.

The chain recombines TRBV5-6 with TRBJ1-2, with 8 bases lining up with TRBD1. V shed 5 bases and J 4 bases; nucleotides not matched to a gene: 4. This CDR3 contains 13 residues. The germline gives CDR1 SGHDT, CDR2 YYEEEE. The DNA for the CDR3 is TGTGCCAGCAGTCAGGACAGGGTCTATGGCTACACCTTC. Its protein is CASSQDRVYGYTF.

The CDR3 region is CATRDRANSGANVLTF. CDR3 nucleotide sequence: TGTGCCACCCGGGACAGGGCAAACTCTGGGGCCAACGTCCTGACTTTC. V and J are TRBV11-2 and TRBJ2-6; 9 bases agree with TRBD1. J lost 0 bases, V lost 10 bases, and 7 bases had no gene match. The CDR3 is 16 amino acids. Per the germline V gene, CDR1 is SGHAT and CDR2 is FQNNGV.